These T cell receptor beta chains were read from a single sample in a study of Tregs in tolerant kidney transplant recipients. Libraries were prepared by immunoSEQ multiplex PCR; TCRdb keeps only in-frame clonotypes and omits some of them. The sample includes about 69,000 clones, around nine tenths of them seen just once. Specimen: CD4+ T cells from blood, collected before the transplant. These receptors all stem from a human donor who received a combined kidney and bone marrow transplant. Both conserved end residues are part of each CDR3. The order of the fields is D gene, clone size, V gene, J gene, CDR3 protein, CDR3 DNA. D genes are given only for firm matches. A clone size is listed for some rows: how often the clone was seen (once, few, many), or a class if it is expanded.

D: .
size: .
V: TRBV6-1
J: TRBJ2-7
CDR3: CASSGTRQAYEQYF
DNA: TGTGCCAGCAGTGGCACCCGACAAGCCTACGAGCAGTACTTC

D: TRBD1
size: .
V: TRBV5-4
J: TRBJ2-7
CDR3: CASSGRTGGVPYEQYF
DNA: TGTGCCAGCAGCGGGAGGACAGGGGGTGTCCCCTACGAGCAGTACTTC

D: TRBD2
size: .
V: TRBV11-2
J: TRBJ2-7
CDR3: CASSTTSGRSYEQYF
DNA: TGTGCCAGCAGTACGACTAGCGGGAGATCGTACGAGCAGTACTTC

D: .
size: .
V: TRBV30
J: TRBJ2-6
CDR3: CAWSVPDRTWANVLTF
DNA: TGTGCCTGGAGTGTACCCGACAGGACTTGGGCCAACGTCCTGACTTTC

D: .
size: .
V: TRBV6-1
J: TRBJ2-5
CDR3: CASRGGTGGQETQYF
DNA: TGTGCCAGCAGGGGTGGAACCGGGGGTCAAGAGACCCAGTACTTC

D: TRBD1
size: .
V: TRBV5-1
J: TRBJ2-3
CDR3: CASSLAQGTPDTQYF
DNA: TGCGCCAGCAGCTTAGCACAGGGGACCCCAGATACGCAGTATTTT

D: TRBD2
size: .
V: TRBV10-3
J: TRBJ2-1
CDR3: CAITRLAGGPANEQFF
DNA: TGTGCCATCACTCGGCTAGCGGGAGGGCCAGCGAATGAGCAGTTCTTC

D: TRBD1
size: .
V: TRBV4-1
J: TRBJ2-7
CDR3: CASSQAGTGEQYF
DNA: TGCGCCAGCAGCCAAGCCGGGACAGGGGAGCAGTACTTC

D: TRBD2
size: once
V: TRBV5-1
J: TRBJ2-3
CDR3: CASSLGNSGLAGSTDTQYF
DNA: TGCGCCAGCAGCTTGGGTAACTCGGGACTAGCGGGCAGCACAGATACGCAGTATTTT

D: TRBD1
size: .
V: TRBV28
J: TRBJ2-2
CDR3: CATKKGASGELFF
DNA: TGTGCCACCAAAAAGGGGGCGTCCGGGGAGCTGTTTTTT

D: .
size: .
V: TRBV6-1
J: TRBJ2-7
CDR3: CASSLTSGEQYF
DNA: TGTGCCAGCAGCCTTACTTCGGGCGAGCAGTACTTC

D: .
size: .
V: TRBV12-5
J: TRBJ1-1
CDR3: CASGWEGSEAFF
DNA: TGTGCTAGTGGTTGGGAGGGGTCTGAAGCTTTCTTT

D: TRBD1
size: .
V: TRBV6-1
J: TRBJ1-4
CDR3: CASSRTGLEEKLFF
DNA: TGTGCCAGCAGCCGGACAGGGTTAGAGGAAAAACTGTTTTTT

D: .
size: .
V: TRBV5-1
J: TRBJ2-3
CDR3: CASSSAGGGADTQYF
DNA: TGCGCCAGCAGCTCAGCCGGGGGTGGTGCAGATACGCAGTATTTT

D: .
size: .
V: TRBV2
J: TRBJ2-3
CDR3: CASSDPGTDTQYF
DNA: TGTGCCAGCAGTGACCCCGGCACAGATACGCAGTATTTT

D: .
size: .
V: TRBV19
J: TRBJ2-3
CDR3: CASSIAREDTQYF
DNA: TGTGCCAGTAGTATTGCGAGGGAAGATACGCAGTATTTT

D: TRBD1
size: .
V: TRBV29-1
J: TRBJ1-5
CDR3: CSVTGGINQPQHF
DNA: TGCAGCGTTACAGGGGGAATTAATCAGCCCCAGCATTTT

D: TRBD1
size: .
V: TRBV5-1
J: TRBJ2-5
CDR3: CASSLQARGQETQYF
DNA: TGCGCCAGCAGCTTGCAGGCCAGGGGGCAAGAGACCCAGTACTTC

D: TRBD2
size: once
V: TRBV28
J: TRBJ2-7
CDR3: CASSSGGGIPLSEQYF
DNA: TGTGCCAGCAGTTCGGGGGGAGGGATACCTCTTTCCGAGCAGTACTTC

D: TRBD1
size: once
V: TRBV5-6
J: TRBJ1-1
CDR3: CASSLRDRGLRNTEAFF
DNA: TGTGCCAGCAGCTTAAGGGACAGGGGGCTTAGGAACACTGAAGCTTTCTTT

D: TRBD2
size: .
V: TRBV6-1
J: TRBJ2-7
CDR3: CASSERFSGGSYEQYF
DNA: TGTGCCAGCAGTGAACGGTTTAGCGGGGGATCCTACGAGCAGTACTTC

D: TRBD2
size: once
V: TRBV2
J: TRBJ2-7
CDR3: CASSPSLAAYEQYF
DNA: TGTGCCAGCAGCCCCTCACTAGCGGCATACGAGCAGTACTTC

D: .
size: .
V: TRBV30
J: TRBJ2-7
CDR3: CAWLRGASYEQYF
DNA: TGTGCCTGGCTACGGGGGGCCTCCTACGAGCAGTACTTC

D: TRBD1
size: .
V: TRBV25-1
J: TRBJ2-7
CDR3: CASSAPGQGDVQYF
DNA: TGTGCCAGCAGTGCACCGGGACAGGGAGATGTGCAGTACTTC

D: .
size: .
V: TRBV19
J: TRBJ1-2
CDR3: CASSSGVRGYGYTF
DNA: TGTGCCAGTAGTTCCGGGGTACGGGGCTATGGCTACACCTTC

D: TRBD2
size: .
V: TRBV5-4
J: TRBJ2-1
CDR3: CASSLSGLAGEEQFF
DNA: TGTGCCAGCAGCTTGTCGGGACTAGCGGGAGAGGAGCAGTTCTTC

D: .
size: .
V: TRBV11-2
J: TRBJ2-7
CDR3: CASSLGSYEQYF
DNA: TGTGCCAGCAGCTTAGGCAGCTACGAGCAGTACTTC

D: TRBD2
size: once
V: TRBV5-4
J: TRBJ2-7
CDR3: CASSLDGLAVYEQYF
DNA: TGTGCCAGCAGCTTGGACGGACTAGCTGTCTACGAGCAGTACTTC

D: .
size: .
V: TRBV5-4
J: TRBJ1-2
CDR3: CASSLGPEPYGYTF
DNA: TGTGCCAGCAGCCTAGGTCCCGAACCGTATGGCTACACCTTC